These 9 T cell receptor beta chains share one sample of origin, sequenced in a study of blood T cell repertoires in COVID-19. Measured with immunoSEQ multiplex PCR; TCRdb has only the in-frame clones, and not every one. The table has just over 650,000 clones, approximately 90% seen once. The sequenced sample was peripheral blood. Receptors were obtained from a woman aged 18-29 years with acute or convalescent COVID-19.

The chain has TRBV5-1 and TRBJ2-1, with D maybe TRBD2 (6 bases). From germline, CDR1 is SGHRS and CDR2 YFSETQ. The CDR3 sequence is 14 residues long. V lost 0 bases, J lost 8 bases, and 12 bases lay in between. The CDR3 loop is CASSLVASVDEQFF. For the CDR3, the DNA is TGCGCCAGCAGCTTGGTGGCTAGCGTGGATGAGCAGTTCTTC.

The gene calls are TRBV11-2 and TRBJ2-2, with D unclear. Trimming stripped 6 bases from V and 5 bases from J, with 7 bases between. Germline CDR1 reads SGHAT; CDR2 reads FQNNGV. CDR3 length: 12 residues. The DNA for the CDR3 is TGTGCCAGCAGTTTCGGTACCGGGGAGCTGTTTTTT. The encoded protein is CASSFGTGELFF. Full variable domain (rest looked up from reference TRBV11-2 and TRBJ2-2): EAGVAQSPRYKIIEKRQSVAFWCNPISGHATLYWYQQILGQGPKLLIQFQNNGVVDDSQLPKDRFSAERLKGVDSTLKIQPAKLEDSAVYLCASSFGTGELFFGEGSRLTVL.

V gene TRBV24-1 combines with J gene TRBJ2-5; 8 bases are shared with TRBD1. The CDR3 has 15 residues. J gave up 5 bases and V 7 bases, and 11 bases lay outside the gene matches. Looked up from germline, CDR1 is KGHDR and CDR2 is SFDVKD. DNA of the CDR3: TGTGCCACCAGCCACACCAGGGGGCTTAAGGAGACCCAGTACTTC. It specifies CATSHTRGLKETQYF.

V usage is TRBV29-1 and J usage is TRBJ1-2, with unresolved D. The CDR3 runs to 11 residues. V was shortened by 0 bases and J by 13 bases, with 12 bases between the two germline ends. Germline lookup yields CDR1 SQVTM and CDR2 ANQGSEA. The CDR3, as DNA: TGCAGCGTTGAAGAAAGCCCGGGTCTCACCTTC. Its translation: CSVEESPGLTF.

Concerning this clone: Sequence at one end of the junction differs from germline and may be a read error. This chain connects TRBV29-1 to TRBJ1-3; TRBD1 might be the D (6 bases). This CDR3 contains 13 residues. In germline, CDR1 is SQVTM, CDR2 ANQGSEA. The CDR3 DNA reads TGCAGCGTAGAAGGGACAACCGGAAACACCATATATTTT. Protein sequence: CSVEGTTGNTIYF.

The chain has TRBV27 and TRBJ2-3, with a possible D match to TRBD2 (7 bases). CDR1 and CDR2 from the germline V gene are MNHEY and SMNVEV (reference sequence). This CDR3 is 15 amino acids long. The V end was cut by 3 bases, the J end by 5 bases, with 15 bases between. In DNA form, the CDR3 reads TGTGCCAGCAGTTTTGGAGGGGGGGCCGGAGATACGCAGTATTTT. This encodes CASSFGGGAGDTQYF.

The chain employs TRBV4-1 and TRBJ2-1; D gene uncertain. Germline V gene sequence: CDR1 MGHRA, CDR2 YSYEKL. Trimming stripped 2 bases from V and 7 bases from J, with 9 bases between. The CDR3 totals 13 residues. DNA of the CDR3: TGCGCCAGCAGCCAAACCCCTGAGAATGAGCAGTTCTTC. This encodes CASSQTPENEQFF.

This chain connects TRBV7-9 to TRBJ1-4; TRBD1 matches 8 bases. Germline V gene sequence: CDR1 SEHNR, CDR2 FQNEAQ (reference sequence). This CDR3 contains 15 residues. The trim removed 4 bases at V and 6 bases at J, leaving 7 bases unmatched. DNA for the CDR3: TGTGCCAGCAGCTCCCAGGGGGCCTTGTATGAAAAACTGTTTTTT. Translated: CASSSQGALYEKLFF.

This chain uses TRBV5-1 with TRBJ2-7; 9 bases are a match to TRBD1. The V gene end was trimmed by 4 bases and the J gene end by 5 bases; junction bases not matched to a gene: 10. Germline CDR1 is SGHRS and CDR2 is YFSETQ. The CDR3 is made up of 15 amino acids. As DNA, the CDR3 is TGCGCCAGCAGCCCGGGACAGGGCAGGCTAAACGAGCAGTACTTC. Its protein is CASSPGQGRLNEQYF. Combining the CDR3 with reference TRBV5-1 and TRBJ2-7 gives the whole variable domain KAGVTQTPRYLIKTRGQQVTLSCSPISGHRSVSWYQQTPGQGLQFLFEYFSETQRNKGNFPGRFSGRQFSNSRSEMNVSTLELGDSALYLCASSPGQGRLNEQYFGPGTRLTVT.